This TCR beta chain was sequenced for a study of regulatory T cells in long-lasting Graves disease. Sequencing libraries for TCR beta were prepared with iRepertoire HTBI primers and Arm-PCR of CDR3 regions. TCRdb processed the multiplex PCR reads anew with MiXCR; each CDR3 protein has one entry. The table shows around 420,000 distinct CDR3 sequences, with 14% to 15% occurring only once. Trimming took 1 base from V and 0 from J, leaving 13 bases between them. This CDR3 is 17 amino acids long. Time point defined: newly diagnosed GD, antithyroid drugs for less than 3 months. Making the TCR library involved RNA that had been extracted from PBMCs. The same specimen was also included in a second study, on T cells in Graves' hyperthyroidism and ophthalmopathy. That paper adds: Separation of ophthalmopathy from stable hyperthyroidism was achieved by a 13 V-J model. For ophthalmopathy, model prediction preceded onset by a median about 6 months.

The chain has TRBV12-3 or TRBV12-4 and TRBJ1-3; D is ambiguous. Here the sequenced sample was peripheral blood mononuclear cells (PBMCs), taken at new diagnosis, from a patient treated with antithyroid drugs. This TCR derives from a middle-aged woman with Graves disease. CDR3 DNA: TGTGCCAGCAGTTTAGATACGTGGAAGGGCTCTGGAAACACCATATATTTT. It yields the protein CASSLDTWKGSGNTIYF.